This entry lists 24 T cell receptor beta chains sequenced from one sample in a study of OX40 agonist ivuxolimab in advanced cancers. Library creation used the immunoSEQ multiplex PCR assay. TCRdb obtained this table from immuneACCESS and retained in-frame rearrangements with V and J assigned. These tables miss some clones; where compared with another copy, unresolved V genes account for less than half of the shortfall, and the remainder is unexplained. Present in this sample are 89,000 or so clones, under 95% of which were seen just once. More than 7% of the sample rests with the top ten. The sample here was CD4+ or CD8+ T cells sorted from blood, taken in a trial of the OX40 agonist ivuxolimab. Receptor source: an adult with an advanced solid tumor such as melanoma, head and neck, liver or kidney cancer.

The V gene is TRBV4-1, the J gene TRBJ1-1, with a weak D call TRBD1 (6 bases). V was clipped by 4 bases and J by 1 base, with 16 bases between them. The CDR3 extends over 16 amino acids. Per the germline V gene, CDR1 is MGHRA and CDR2 is YSYEKL. CDR3 coding DNA: TGCGCCAGCAGCCCACTTTATGGGGGCGCGAACACTGAAGCTTTCTTT. It is translated as CASSPLYGGANTEAFF.

V and J are TRBV29-1 and TRBJ1-2; perhaps TRBD1 as D (5 bases). The germline V gene encodes CDR1 SQVTM and CDR2 ANQGSEA. The CDR3 covers 14 residues. Trimming shortened V by 5 bases and J by 1 base, and 14 bases separated the two germline ends. CDR3: CSVYGTAGNYGYTF. The DNA for the CDR3 is TGCAGCGTTTACGGGACGGCCGGTAACTATGGCTACACCTTC.

This chain joins TRBV4-3 and TRBJ2-3; TRBD1 is a possible D gene (6 bases). Germline assignment: CDR1 LGHNA and CDR2 YSLEER. The CDR3 consists of 16 residues. Trimming cost V 4 bases and J 1 base, with 15 bases left between them. DNA of the CDR3: TGCGCCAGCAGCCTTCTAAGGGGACATGGCACAGATACGCAGTATTTT. Translation: CASSLLRGHGTDTQYF.

This chain joins TRBV6-6 and TRBJ2-7; maybe TRBD2 (5 bases). The germline V gene encodes CDR1 MNHNY and CDR2 SVGAGI (reference sequence). The CDR3 loop spans 14 amino acids. V was clipped by 6 bases and J by 3 bases, with 15 bases between them. CDR3 sequence: CASRTSGTLYEQYF. CDR3 coding DNA: TGTGCCAGCAGAACCAGCGGAACACTCTACGAGCAGTACTTC.

A note on this clone: Other DNA variants within this sample encode the same CDR3. The chain combines TRBV6-5 with TRBJ1-2, with D maybe TRBD1 (6 bases). The ends were cut back, 2 bases at V and 4 bases at J, with 11 bases in the middle. Germline V lookup: CDR1 MNHEY, CDR2 SVGAGI. The CDR3 runs 14 residues. In nucleotides, the CDR3 is TGTGCCAGCAGTTACGTCAGGGGTGGCTATGGCTACACCTTC. Protein product: CASSYVRGGYGYTF.

This sequence joins TRBV30 and TRBJ1-5; D is undetermined. The CDR3 covers 14 residues. CDR1 GTSNPN and CDR2 SVGIG come from the germline V gene (reference sequence). Trimming cost V 3 bases and J 2 bases, with 11 bases left between them. The CDR3 DNA reads TGTGCCTGGAGCGCCTCGGGCCGCAATCAGCCCCAGCATTTT. It translates to CAWSASGRNQPQHF.

J is TRBJ2-3 and V is TRBV6-5, with D perhaps matching TRBD1 (6 bases). CDR1 is MNHEY, CDR2 SVGAGI, per germline. Trimming stripped 3 bases from V and 5 bases from J, with 12 bases between. The CDR3 runs to 14 residues. In DNA, the CDR3 is TGTGCCAGCAGTTATGGGCGAGGGGGAGATACGCAGTATTTT. Translating it yields CASSYGRGGDTQYF.

J is TRBJ2-5 and V is TRBV4-3; either TRBD1 or TRBD2 may fit D (5 bases each). From germline, CDR1 is LGHNA and CDR2 YSLEER. V gave up 0 bases and J gave up 4 bases, with 15 bases separating them. CDR3 size: 16 residues. The chain's CDR3 is CASSQDPVGTPETQYF. The CDR3 bases are TGCGCCAGCAGCCAAGATCCGGTAGGGACCCCAGAGACCCAGTACTTC.

The V call is TRBV19, the J call TRBJ1-1, with D unresolved. CDR1 is LNHDA and CDR2 is SQIVND in the germline V gene (reference sequence). The CDR3 extends over 13 amino acids. Deletions cut 4 bases from V and 0 bases from J, with 6 bases between. CDR3 in DNA: TGTGCCAGTAGTACGAGATTGAACACTGAAGCTTTCTTT. Amino acid sequence: CASSTRLNTEAFF.

The chain uses TRBV6-5 and TRBJ1-2; D unresolved. The CDR3 is 15 residues long. The V end was cut by 5 bases, the J end by 4 bases, with 17 bases between. Germline V gene sequence: CDR1 MNHEY, CDR2 SVGAGI. The CDR3 DNA is TGTGCCAGCAGTCAAAGTCATAGGTTCACCTATGGCTACACCTTC. Translated: CASSQSHRFTYGYTF.

This clone has a handful of counts. Other nucleotide sequences in the sample specify the same CDR3. V usage is TRBV19 and J usage is TRBJ1-5; maybe TRBD1 (6 bases). Germline CDR1 and CDR2: LNHDA and SQIVND (reference sequence). The V gene lost 3 bases and the J gene lost 3 bases, with 9 bases spanning the gap. This CDR3 spans 14 amino acids. The DNA for the CDR3 is TGTGCCAGTAGTATCCGGGACAACAATCAGCCCCAGCATTTT. It yields the protein CASSIRDNNQPQHF. Looking up the rest from reference TRBV19 and TRBJ1-5 gives the full variable domain: DGGITQSPKYLFRKEGQNVTLSCEQNLNHDAMYWYRQDPGQGLRLIYYSQIVNDFQKGDIAEGYSVSREKKESFPLTVTSAQKNPTAFYLCASSIRDNNQPQHFGDGTRLSIL.

In the case of this clone: At the DNA level, this CDR3 is encoded by other sequences in the same sample as well. The chain is built from TRBV11-2 and TRBJ2-7; D unresolved. Germline loops: CDR1 SGHAT, CDR2 FQNNGV. Deletions cut 1 base from V and 3 bases from J, with 4 bases between. The CDR3 loop spans 12 amino acids. CDR3 in DNA: TGTGCCAGCAGCTTAGGAAACTACGAGCAGTACTTC. Its translation is CASSLGNYEQYF.

CDR3 DNA sequence: TGTGCCAGCAGTTCCTTTTCAACCTACGAGCAGTACGTC. The encoded protein is CASSSFSTYEQYV. V is TRBV6-6 and J is TRBJ2-7, with D unclear. The CDR3 consists of 13 residues. Germline V CDR1 and CDR2: MNHNY, SVGAGI (reference sequence). V was pared by 4 bases and J by 2 bases, with 9 bases between.

The genes are TRBV7-9 and TRBJ2-3; D call uncertain. This CDR3 region has 14 residues. Germline assignment: CDR1 SEHNR and CDR2 FQNEAQ (reference sequence). V was shortened by 1 base and J by 6 bases, with 11 bases between the two germline ends. In DNA, the CDR3 is TGTGCCAGCAGCTTAGGGGTCGGGTGGGATACGCAGTATTTT. It encodes CASSLGVGWDTQYF.

The rearrangement joins TRBV5-4 to TRBJ1-2; 9 bases align to TRBD1. Germline assignment: CDR1 SGHNT and CDR2 YYREEE (reference sequence). The junction had 9 bases not matched to a gene; V was cut back by 4 bases and J by 8 bases. The CDR3 totals 14 residues. DNA for the CDR3: TGTGCCAGCAGCGTCCGGGACAGGGTCGTAGGCTACACCTTC. It specifies CASSVRDRVVGYTF. The full variable domain, in which reference TRBV5-4 and TRBJ1-2 provide the parts outside the CDR3, is ETGVTQSPTHLIKTRGQQVTLRCSSQSGHNTVSWYQQALGQGPQFIFQYYREEENGRGNFPPRFSGLQFPNYSSELNVNALELDDSALYLCASSVRDRVVGYTFGSGTRLTVV.

The chain links TRBV28 to TRBJ2-5, with 12 nucleotides matching TRBD2. This CDR3 is built from 16 residues. The V and J ends lost 2 bases and 1 base, in that order; junction bases with no gene match: 2. Germline-derived CDR1 and CDR2 are MDHEN and SYDVKM. The CDR3 reads CASSLRLAGVQETQYF. The CDR3 nucleotides read TGTGCCAGCAGTTTAAGACTAGCGGGGGTCCAAGAGACCCAGTACTTC.

The genes are TRBV19 and TRBJ1-4; the D is unclear. From germline, CDR1 is LNHDA and CDR2 SQIVND (reference sequence). This CDR3 is 13 amino acids long. Trimming shortened V by 4 bases and J by 0 bases, and 3 bases separated the two germline ends. CDR3: CASSTPTNEKLFF. DNA of the CDR3: TGTGCCAGTAGTACTCCAACTAATGAAAAACTGTTTTTT.

The rearrangement uses TRBV5-5 and TRBJ2-3; 7 bases fit TRBD1. CDR1 SGHKS and CDR2 YYEKEE come from the germline V gene (reference sequence). This CDR3 contains 14 residues. Trimming cost V 4 bases and J 2 bases; bases outside gene matches: 4. CDR3 DNA: TGTGCCAGCAGCCCCGAGGGGGCCACAGATACGCAGTATTTT. This sequence encodes CASSPEGATDTQYF.

In this sample, this clone turned up a few times. The chain joins TRBV5-6 to TRBJ1-6; possibly TRBD1 for D (6 bases). Between the trimmed V and J ends, which lost 3 bases and 7 bases, there was a span of 14 bases. Germline assignment: CDR1 SGHDT and CDR2 YYEEEE. This CDR3 is built from 15 residues. The CDR3 reads CASSWGDQGNSPLHF. The CDR3 DNA reads as TGTGCCAGCAGCTGGGGAGACCAGGGGAATTCACCCCTCCACTTT. Based on the CDR3 plus reference TRBV5-6 and TRBJ1-6, the full variable domain is DAGVTQSPTHLIKTRGQQVTLRCSPKSGHDTVSWYQQALGQGPQFIFQYYEEEERQRGNFPDRFSGHQFPNYSSELNVNALLLGDSALYLCASSWGDQGNSPLHFGNGTRLTVT.

This rearrangement joins TRBV6-5 to TRBJ1-1; TRBD1 aligns across 9 bases. The germline gives CDR1 MNHEY, CDR2 SVGAGI. Losses at the gene ends were 4 bases for V and 7 bases for J; bases not matched to a gene: 7. The length of the CDR3 is 14 residues. CDR3: CASSFGTGQNEAFF. In DNA form, the CDR3 reads TGTGCCAGCAGTTTCGGGACAGGGCAAAATGAAGCTTTCTTT.

The DNA of the CDR3 is TGTGCCAGCAGCTTCGGGGGGTTCAGGCAGCCCCAGCATTTT. Amino acid sequence: CASSFGGFRQPQHF. The chain links TRBV27 to TRBJ1-5; D perhaps matches TRBD1 (5 bases). V was cut by 6 bases and J by 7 bases, with 16 bases left in between. This CDR3 region has 14 residues. Germline CDR1 and CDR2: MNHEY and SMNVEV (reference sequence).

DNA for the CDR3: TGTGCCAGCAGCTTAGGAGAACCCTACAATGAGCAGTTCTTC. It codes for CASSLGEPYNEQFF. The chain links TRBV9 to TRBJ2-1, with no clear D. The CDR3 runs to 14 residues. The V end was cut by 4 bases, the J end by 2 bases, with 10 bases between. Germline CDR1 and CDR2: SGDLS and YYNGEE.

The chain is built from TRBV11-2 and TRBJ2-5; 10 bases map to TRBD1. Germline CDR1 is SGHAT and CDR2 is FQNNGV. This CDR3 has 13 amino acids. J gave up 5 bases and V 6 bases, and 3 bases lay outside the gene matches. DNA for the CDR3: TGTGCCAGCAGGACAGGGGGCCTGGAGACCCAGTACTTC. This sequence encodes CASRTGGLETQYF.

The chain employs TRBV20-1 and TRBJ2-3, with D hard to call. V dropped 8 bases and J dropped 4 bases, with 4 bases sitting between them. The germline V gene encodes CDR1 DFQATT and CDR2 SNEGSKA (reference sequence). This CDR3 has 9 amino acids. The CDR3 protein is CSTPDTQYF. The CDR3 DNA is TGCAGTACCCCAGATACGCAGTATTTT.